A selection of T cell receptor beta chains follows, all from one sample in a study of blood T cell repertoires in COVID-19. The method was immunoSEQ multiplex PCR; TCRdb's version includes in-frame clones alone and lacks a portion of them. The sample has about 210,000 clones, around four fifths seen once; the top ten hold roughly 8%. The source material was peripheral blood. The receptors stem from a woman between 50 and 59 years old with acute or convalescent COVID-19. CDR3s include the opening cysteine and the closing phenylalanine or tryptophan. Each record gives: CDR3 protein, CDR3 DNA, clone size, V gene, D gene, J gene. D genes are given only for firm matches. A row's size may be missing; if present it is once, few, many or a size class.

cdr3_aa: CASSLNRNREQYF
cdr3_nt: TGTGCCAGCAGCTTAAATAGAAACCGCGAGCAGTACTTC
clone_size: -
v_call: TRBV7-6
d_call: -
j_call: TRBJ2-7

cdr3_aa: CASSELGRGGPIEAFF
cdr3_nt: TGCGCCAGCAGTGAGTTGGGAAGGGGGGGTCCTATCGAAGCTTTCTTT
clone_size: -
v_call: TRBV10-2
d_call: -
j_call: TRBJ1-1

cdr3_aa: CATSRAGPGDEQFF
cdr3_nt: TGTGCCACCAGCAGAGCGGGCCCGGGGGATGAGCAGTTCTTC
clone_size: -
v_call: TRBV15
d_call: -
j_call: TRBJ2-1

cdr3_aa: CASSIPGTGDEKLFF
cdr3_nt: TGTGCCAGTAGTATTCCGGGGACAGGGGATGAAAAACTGTTTTTT
clone_size: -
v_call: TRBV19
d_call: TRBD1
j_call: TRBJ1-4

cdr3_aa: CASSADRDYGYTF
cdr3_nt: TGTGCCAGCAGTGCCGATCGGGACTATGGCTACACCTTC
clone_size: few
v_call: TRBV28
d_call: -
j_call: TRBJ1-2

cdr3_aa: CASRTGASDEQFF
cdr3_nt: TGTGCCAGCAGGACAGGGGCTAGCGATGAGCAGTTCTTC
clone_size: -
v_call: TRBV2
d_call: TRBD1
j_call: TRBJ2-1

cdr3_aa: CASRRGLAGWNEQFF
cdr3_nt: TGTGCCAGCAGGCGGGGACTAGCGGGATGGAATGAGCAGTTCTTC
clone_size: -
v_call: TRBV7-9
d_call: TRBD2
j_call: TRBJ2-1

cdr3_aa: CASSQDRHETQYF
cdr3_nt: TGTGCCAGCAGCCAAGACAGGCACGAGACCCAGTACTTC
clone_size: -
v_call: TRBV6-5
d_call: -
j_call: TRBJ2-5

cdr3_aa: CASSEQGSTTEAFF
cdr3_nt: TGTGCCAGCAGTGAACAGGGATCGACAACTGAAGCTTTCTTT
clone_size: -
v_call: TRBV2
d_call: -
j_call: TRBJ1-1

cdr3_aa: CASSSPGLAGTYEQYF
cdr3_nt: TGTGCCAGCAGTTCCCCCGGACTAGCGGGGACTTACGAGCAGTACTTC
clone_size: -
v_call: TRBV28
d_call: TRBD2
j_call: TRBJ2-7

cdr3_aa: CASRAGGTDTQYF
cdr3_nt: TGTGCCAGCAGGGCGGGAGGGACGGATACGCAGTATTTT
clone_size: -
v_call: TRBV6-5
d_call: TRBD2
j_call: TRBJ2-3

cdr3_aa: CATSDASGSPSYNEQFF
cdr3_nt: TGTGCCACCAGTGATGCTAGCGGGAGCCCTTCCTACAATGAGCAGTTCTTC
clone_size: -
v_call: TRBV24-1
d_call: TRBD2
j_call: TRBJ2-1

cdr3_aa: CATSFGDTQYF
cdr3_nt: TGTGCCACCAGTTTCGGGGATACGCAGTATTTT
clone_size: -
v_call: TRBV24-1
d_call: -
j_call: TRBJ2-3

cdr3_aa: CASSIDRGSEQPQHF
cdr3_nt: TGTGCCAGTAGTATAGACAGGGGGTCTGAGCAGCCCCAGCATTTT
clone_size: -
v_call: TRBV19
d_call: TRBD1
j_call: TRBJ1-5

cdr3_aa: CASSSSRINIQYF
cdr3_nt: TGTGCCAGCAGCTCGTCTAGAATTAACATTCAGTACTTC
clone_size: -
v_call: TRBV7-6
d_call: -
j_call: TRBJ2-4

cdr3_aa: CASSTGTTYDEQFF
cdr3_nt: TGTGCCAGCAGTACCGGGACTACCTACGATGAGCAGTTCTTC
clone_size: -
v_call: TRBV2
d_call: TRBD2
j_call: TRBJ2-1

cdr3_aa: CASSLRSNYGYTF
cdr3_nt: TGTGCCAGCAGTTTAAGGAGTAACTATGGCTACACCTTC
clone_size: -
v_call: TRBV28
d_call: -
j_call: TRBJ1-2

cdr3_aa: CASSEAQGQKKLFF
cdr3_nt: TGTGCCAGCAGTGAAGCCCAGGGACAGAAAAAACTGTTTTTT
clone_size: -
v_call: TRBV2
d_call: TRBD1
j_call: TRBJ1-4

cdr3_aa: CAHLGQGHGYTF
cdr3_nt: TGTGCCCACTTGGGGCAGGGCCATGGCTACACCTTC
clone_size: -
v_call: TRBV30
d_call: -
j_call: TRBJ1-2

cdr3_aa: CASSPGNPSYNEQFF
cdr3_nt: TGTGCCAGCAGCCCAGGGAATCCAAGTTACAATGAGCAGTTCTTC
clone_size: few
v_call: TRBV5-6
d_call: -
j_call: TRBJ2-1

cdr3_aa: CASSLIQGSTQYF
cdr3_nt: TGTGCCAGCAGTTTAATCCAGGGGAGTACGCAGTATTTT
clone_size: -
v_call: TRBV27
d_call: -
j_call: TRBJ2-3

cdr3_aa: CASRTRQGENTEAFF
cdr3_nt: TGTGCCAGCAGGACCAGACAGGGGGAGAACACTGAAGCTTTCTTT
clone_size: -
v_call: TRBV2
d_call: TRBD1
j_call: TRBJ1-1

cdr3_aa: CAWSVEPLFYNSPLHF
cdr3_nt: TGTGCCTGGAGTGTAGAGCCCCTCTTCTATAATTCACCCCTCCACTTT
clone_size: -
v_call: TRBV30
d_call: -
j_call: TRBJ1-6

cdr3_aa: CASSPLEGEETQYF
cdr3_nt: TGTGCCAGCTCACCACTCGAAGGGGAAGAGACCCAGTACTTC
clone_size: once
v_call: TRBV18
d_call: -
j_call: TRBJ2-5

cdr3_aa: CASRRQRDYLYEQYF
cdr3_nt: TGTGCCAGCAGGCGCCAGAGGGACTACCTCTACGAGCAGTACTTC
clone_size: few
v_call: TRBV6-5
d_call: TRBD2
j_call: TRBJ2-7

cdr3_aa: CASSQGEGGETQYF
cdr3_nt: TGCGCCAGCAGCCAAGGGGAAGGGGGAGAGACCCAGTACTTC
clone_size: -
v_call: TRBV4-1
d_call: -
j_call: TRBJ2-5

cdr3_aa: CASSQDYYEQYF
cdr3_nt: TGTGCCAGCAGCCAAGATTACTACGAGCAGTACTTC
clone_size: -
v_call: TRBV3-1/TRBV3-2
d_call: -
j_call: TRBJ2-7

cdr3_aa: CASSQDLGASAYEQYF
cdr3_nt: TGTGCCAGCAGCCAAGATCTAGGAGCGTCGGCCTACGAGCAGTACTTC
clone_size: -
v_call: TRBV3-1/TRBV3-2
d_call: -
j_call: TRBJ2-7

cdr3_aa: CASSSGTENTEAFF
cdr3_nt: TGCGCCAGCAGCTCTGGGACAGAGAACACTGAAGCTTTCTTT
clone_size: once
v_call: TRBV5-1
d_call: TRBD1
j_call: TRBJ1-1

cdr3_aa: CASSNQQDSNQPQHF
cdr3_nt: TGTGCCAGCAGCAACCAACAGGATAGCAATCAGCCCCAGCATTTT
clone_size: -
v_call: TRBV5-4
d_call: -
j_call: TRBJ1-5

cdr3_aa: CASSLESGGLNNEQFF
cdr3_nt: TGCGCCAGCAGCTTGGAATCGGGAGGTCTAAACAATGAGCAGTTCTTC
clone_size: -
v_call: TRBV5-1
d_call: TRBD2
j_call: TRBJ2-1

cdr3_aa: CSASERGASSYEQYF
cdr3_nt: TGCAGTGCTAGTGAGCGGGGGGCTTCTTCCTACGAGCAGTACTTC
clone_size: -
v_call: TRBV20-1
d_call: TRBD2
j_call: TRBJ2-7

cdr3_aa: CARVEWQGVLIILYHEQYF
cdr3_nt: TGTGCCCGCGTCGAGTGGCAGGGCGTACTTATAATCTTGTACCACGAGCAGTACTTC
clone_size: -
v_call: TRBV7-5
d_call: -
j_call: TRBJ2-7

cdr3_aa: CSAARTGQYF
cdr3_nt: TGCAGTGCCGCACGGACGGGGCAGTACTTC
clone_size: -
v_call: TRBV20-1
d_call: -
j_call: TRBJ2-5

cdr3_aa: CASSQEQRGSYNEQFF
cdr3_nt: TGCGCCAGCAGCCAAGAACAGCGGGGATCCTACAATGAGCAGTTCTTC
clone_size: -
v_call: TRBV4-1
d_call: TRBD2
j_call: TRBJ2-1

cdr3_aa: CASTEQTLGDINEQYF
cdr3_nt: TGTGCCAGCACCGAACAGACATTAGGGGACATCAACGAGCAGTACTTC
clone_size: -
v_call: TRBV28
d_call: -
j_call: TRBJ2-7

cdr3_aa: CASSALPGGQFF
cdr3_nt: TGTGCCAGCAGCGCGCTCCCAGGGGGGCAGTTCTTC
clone_size: -
v_call: TRBV11-2
d_call: TRBD1
j_call: TRBJ2-1

cdr3_aa: CASSAGSSGNTIYF
cdr3_nt: TGCGCCAGCAGCGCAGGGTCTTCTGGAAACACCATATATTTT
clone_size: -
v_call: TRBV5-1
d_call: -
j_call: TRBJ1-3

cdr3_aa: CASSRGLSSYEQYF
cdr3_nt: TGTGCCAGCAGCCGGGGACTTAGCTCCTACGAGCAGTACTTC
clone_size: -
v_call: TRBV11-1
d_call: -
j_call: TRBJ2-7

cdr3_aa: CASRPGTNTGELFF
cdr3_nt: TGCGCCAGCCGGCCAGGGACGAACACCGGGGAGCTGTTTTTT
clone_size: -
v_call: TRBV10-1
d_call: -
j_call: TRBJ2-2

cdr3_aa: CASSYGGGRGYEQYF
cdr3_nt: TGTGCCAGCAGTTATGGGGGCGGGAGAGGCTACGAGCAGTACTTC
clone_size: -
v_call: TRBV5-4
d_call: -
j_call: TRBJ2-7

cdr3_aa: CAAGGYTF
cdr3_nt: TGTGCCGCCGGGGGCTACACCTTC
clone_size: -
v_call: TRBV28
d_call: -
j_call: TRBJ1-2

cdr3_aa: CASSFGEKETQYF
cdr3_nt: TGCGCCAGCAGCTTTGGTGAGAAAGAGACCCAGTACTTC
clone_size: -
v_call: TRBV5-1
d_call: -
j_call: TRBJ2-5

cdr3_aa: CASSLDNSARSQYF
cdr3_nt: TGTGCCAGCAGCTTAGATAACTCCGCTAGGTCCCAGTACTTC
clone_size: -
v_call: TRBV11-2
d_call: -
j_call: TRBJ2-5

cdr3_aa: CASSLWQGETQYF
cdr3_nt: TGTGCCAGCAGCTTATGGCAGGGAGAGACCCAGTACTTC
clone_size: -
v_call: TRBV5-6
d_call: -
j_call: TRBJ2-5

cdr3_aa: CASSLDRGDYTF
cdr3_nt: TGCGCCAGCAGCTTGGACAGGGGGGACTACACCTTC
clone_size: -
v_call: TRBV5-1
d_call: TRBD1
j_call: TRBJ1-2